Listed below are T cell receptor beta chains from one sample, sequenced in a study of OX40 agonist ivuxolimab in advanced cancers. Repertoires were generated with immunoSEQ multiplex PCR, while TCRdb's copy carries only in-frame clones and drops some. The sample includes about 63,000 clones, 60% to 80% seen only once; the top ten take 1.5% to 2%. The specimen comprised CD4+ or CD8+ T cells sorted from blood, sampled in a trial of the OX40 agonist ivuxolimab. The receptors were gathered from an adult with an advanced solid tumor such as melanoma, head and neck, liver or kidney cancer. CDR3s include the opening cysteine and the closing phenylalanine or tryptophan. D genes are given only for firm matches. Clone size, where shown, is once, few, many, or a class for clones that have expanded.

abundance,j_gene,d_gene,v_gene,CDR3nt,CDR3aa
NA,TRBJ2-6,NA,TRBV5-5,TGTGCCAGCACCAGGACGGCCAGCTCTGGGGCCAACGTCCTGACTTTC,CASTRTASSGANVLTF
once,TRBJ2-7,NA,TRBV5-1,TGCGCCAGCCGTCCTTCCTCAATGTACGAGCAGTACTTC,CASRPSSMYEQYF
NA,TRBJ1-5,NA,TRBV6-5,TGTGCCAGCAGTTACTCAGGGGATCAGCCCCAGCATTTT,CASSYSGDQPQHF
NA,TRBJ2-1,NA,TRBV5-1,TGCGCCAGCAGCGTGGGACGGATCACTAACAATGAGCAGTTCTTC,CASSVGRITNNEQFF
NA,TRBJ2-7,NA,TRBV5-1,TGCGCCAGCAGCTTTCTGCCTGGGTACGAGCAGTACTTC,CASSFLPGYEQYF
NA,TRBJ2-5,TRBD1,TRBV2,TGTGCCAGCAGTCCGGATGGACAGGGTACGTTGGAGACCCAGTACTTC,CASSPDGQGTLETQYF
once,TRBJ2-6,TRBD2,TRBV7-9,TGTGCCAGCAGCCCAACGGGGAGGGCTGGGGCCAACGTCCTGACTTTC,CASSPTGRAGANVLTF
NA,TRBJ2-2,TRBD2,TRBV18,TGTGCCAGCTCACCCCCGGGACTAGCGGGAGAGACCGGGGAGCTGTTTTTT,CASSPPGLAGETGELFF
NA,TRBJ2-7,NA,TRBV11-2,TGTGCCAGCAGCTTAGCAACGGCGGCCAACCGATTAGAGCAGTACTTC,CASSLATAANRLEQYF
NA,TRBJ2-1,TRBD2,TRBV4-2,TGTGCCAGCAGCCAAGGAGCTAGCGGAAGCTCCTACAATGAGCAGTTCTTC,CASSQGASGSSYNEQFF
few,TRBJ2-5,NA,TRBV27,TGTGCCAGCAGCTCCCGGGGGGAGACCCAGTACTTC,CASSSRGETQYF
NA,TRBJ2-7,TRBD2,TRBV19,TGTGCCAGTAGAGACCCGGGAGGCCCGGCCTACGAGCAGTACTTC,CASRDPGGPAYEQYF
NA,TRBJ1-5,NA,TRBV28,TGTGCCAGCAGCACAACAGTATACAATCAGCCCCAGCATTTT,CASSTTVYNQPQHF